The clone carrying this T cell receptor (beta chain) was observed a handful of times. Its target is not known. All donors came from Russia, were Caucasian and healthy, and spanned ages roughly 6 to 100. With a J-beta primer mix and a sample-barcoded 5' primer, a second PCR ran roughly 6 to 12 cycles. Researchers report that a template-switch adaptor with 12 random nucleotides tagged each cDNA molecule. TCRdb fed the 5' RACE reads into MiXCR, producing one record per CDR3 protein. The table lists under 2,000,000 distinct CDR3 sequences, around 48% of them singletons, with less than 2.5% in the top ten. The germline gives CDR1 SGHRS, CDR2 YFSETQ. This CDR3 has 15 residues. Losses at the gene ends were 4 bases for V and 3 bases for J; bases not matched to a gene: 8. This entry is derived from a study of blood T cells in healthy people across ages. Whole-study findings and limits: Significant beta diversity loss was already apparent by age around 36, declining roughly linearly. From one million sequenced T cells, diversity estimates were lower bounds.

The chain links TRBV5-1 to TRBJ1-1; 8 bases align to TRBD1. The sample taken for sequencing was blood. The source of this sequence is a woman between 35 and 50 years old in good health. CDR3 protein: CASSPDPDRDTEAFF. Written as DNA, the CDR3 is TGCGCCAGCAGCCCCGACCCGGACAGGGACACTGAAGCTTTCTTT.